The 28 T cell receptor beta chains reported below all come from one sample, sequenced in a study of blood T cell repertoires in COVID-19. The method was immunoSEQ multiplex PCR; TCRdb's version includes in-frame clones alone and lacks a portion of them. This table has 300,000 to 350,000 clones, almost 90% appearing once. Material for sequencing was PBMCs or T cells enriched from blood (not recorded which). Source of these receptors: a woman younger than 30 with acute COVID-19.

The genes are TRBV5-6 and TRBJ2-7; TRBD1 is a possible D gene (6 bases). The CDR3 runs 15 residues. Trimming left V 0 bases short and J 4 bases short, with 14 bases between. Per the germline V gene, CDR1 is SGHDT and CDR2 is YYEEEE. The CDR3 spells CASSLAPGALYEQYF. CDR3 sequence (DNA): TGTGCCAGCAGCTTGGCACCAGGGGCTTTGTACGAGCAGTACTTC.

The rearrangement links TRBV9 to TRBJ2-7, with D perhaps TRBD1 (5 bases). V lost 4 bases and J lost 5, with 19 bases in between. This CDR3 region has 15 residues. Germline V gene data show CDR1 as SGDLS and CDR2 as YYNGEE. CDR3 region: CASSPLEWGVDEQYF. The DNA of the CDR3 is TGTGCCAGCAGCCCTCTCGAGTGGGGCGTCGACGAGCAGTACTTC.

The chain links TRBV19 to TRBJ2-7; 7 positions agree with TRBD1. The junction had 7 bases not matched to a gene; V was cut back by 6 bases and J by 2 bases. Germline V lookup: CDR1 LNHDA, CDR2 SQIVND (reference sequence). The CDR3 runs 14 residues. This chain's CDR3 is CASSRYGQAYEQYF. The CDR3 DNA reads as TGTGCCAGTAGCCGATACGGACAGGCCTACGAGCAGTACTTC.

The chain joins TRBV6-4 to TRBJ2-3; maybe TRBD1 (6 bases). The V and J ends lost 0 bases and 13 bases respectively, with 14 bases between them. Germline CDR1 is MRHNA and CDR2 is SNTAGT. The CDR3 extends over 13 amino acids. The DNA of the CDR3 is TGTGCCAGCAGTGACTCGTGGGACACCTACAAGTATTTT. It encodes CASSDSWDTYKYF.

The chain carries TRBV6-5 and TRBJ2-1; possible D gene TRBD2, 6 bases. V gave up 6 bases and J gave up 7 bases, with 16 bases separating them. Looked up from germline, CDR1 is MNHEY and CDR2 is SVGAGI. This CDR3 is built from 14 residues. The CDR3 DNA reads TGTGCCAGCAGCCGGGACTTCTCCTCTAATGAGCAGTTCTTC. Its protein is CASSRDFSSNEQFF.

This sequence joins TRBV25-1 and TRBJ1-3; 7 bases are shared with TRBD1. Germline V CDR1 and CDR2: MGHDK, SYGVNS. V lost 6 bases to trimming and J lost 0 bases; unmatched junction nucleotides: 14. The CDR3 is 18 residues long. The CDR3 coding sequence is TGTGCCAGCAGACACCCAGGGGGACGAGGATACTCTGGAAACACCATATATTTT. Amino acids: CASRHPGGRGYSGNTIYF.

This clone was seen a single time. This rearrangement joins TRBV6-5 to TRBJ1-2, with 7 bases matching TRBD1. There are 14 residues in the CDR3. Germline V lookup: CDR1 MNHEY, CDR2 SVGAGI. Unmatched junction bases numbered 7, after V lost 7 bases and J lost 2 bases. The CDR3 sequence: CASTDPDRNYGYTF. In DNA, the CDR3 is TGTGCCAGCACCGATCCGGACAGGAACTATGGCTACACCTTC.

The V gene is TRBV9, the J gene TRBJ2-7, with TRBD1 matching over 8 bases. J gave up 4 bases and V 4 bases, and 4 bases lay outside the gene matches. Per germline, CDR1 SGDLS and CDR2 YYNGEE. This CDR3 region has 13 residues. CDR3 loop: CASSLDRGYEQYF. CDR3 DNA sequence: TGTGCCAGCAGCCTCGACAGGGGATACGAGCAGTACTTC.

The CDR3 loop is CSVSSDREGGNTIYF. In DNA, the CDR3 is TGCAGCGTTTCGTCTGACAGGGAAGGTGGAAACACCATATATTTT. This chain links TRBV29-1 with TRBJ1-3; TRBD1 agrees at 7 bases. J lost 3 bases, V lost 5 bases, and 10 bases had no gene match. Germline V lookup: CDR1 SQVTM, CDR2 ANQGSEA. This CDR3 contains 15 residues.

The chain joins TRBV11-3 to TRBJ2-2, with D unresolved. V lost 5 bases to trimming and J lost 3 bases, with 4 bases between them. The CDR3 covers 12 residues. Germline CDR1 reads SGHNT; CDR2 reads YENEEA. For the CDR3, the DNA is TGTGCCAGCAGCCCCTACACCGGGGAGCTGTTTTTT. It encodes CASSPYTGELFF.

V is TRBV7-9 and J is TRBJ2-5; 13 bases line up with TRBD2. Germline V gene data show CDR1 as SEHNR and CDR2 as FQNEAQ (reference sequence). The J segment lost 5 bases and the V segment lost 4 bases, leaving 7 bases of the junction unmatched. This CDR3 is built from 16 residues. For the CDR3, the DNA is TGTGCCAGCAGCTCTACTAGCGGGAGGGCCAGCGAGACCCAGTACTTC. Translating gives CASSSTSGRASETQYF.

The chain uses TRBV28 and TRBJ2-7; TRBD2 agrees at 7 bases. Germline V gene lookup returns CDR1 MDHEN and CDR2 SYDVKM. The trim removed 7 bases at V and 5 bases at J, leaving 8 bases unmatched. The CDR3 extends over 13 amino acids. The DNA for the CDR3 is TGTGCCAGCACCCCGGGGGGAGGGGACGAGCAGTACTTC. Its protein product is CASTPGGGDEQYF. The full variable domain, its missing parts supplied by reference TRBV28 and TRBJ2-7, is DVKVTQSSRYLVKRTGEKVFLECVQDMDHENMFWYRQDPGLGLRLIYFSYDVKMKEKGDIPEGYSVSREKKERFSLILESASTNQTSMYLCASTPGGGDEQYFGPGTRLTVT.

The rearrangement uses TRBV27 and TRBJ2-5; possible D gene TRBD1, 6 bases. The V end was cut by 3 bases, the J end by 5 bases, with 10 bases between. The germline gives CDR1 MNHEY, CDR2 SMNVEV (reference sequence). The CDR3 is made up of 13 amino acids. CDR3 sequence (DNA): TGTGCCAGCAGTTTTCAGGGGACGGAGACCCAGTACTTC. This encodes CASSFQGTETQYF.

J is TRBJ2-5 and V is TRBV6-5, with a weak D call TRBD2 (5 bases). Trimming took off 7 bases at V and 7 bases at J, with 10 bases between the two ends. Germline V gene lookup returns CDR1 MNHEY and CDR2 SVGAGI. The CDR3 sequence is 11 residues long. The CDR3: CASTHGGTQYF. The CDR3 nucleotides read TGTGCCAGCACCCATGGAGGGACCCAGTACTTC.

The chain combines TRBV10-1 with TRBJ2-3; TRBD1 is a possible D gene (6 bases). This CDR3 contains 13 residues. Germline CDR1 reads WNHNN; CDR2 reads SYGVQD (reference sequence). The V end was cut by 1 base, the J end by 11 bases, with 13 bases between. DNA for the CDR3: TGCGCCAGCAGTGAGTTACAGGGTTCCGGGCAGTATTTT. Its translation is CASSELQGSGQYF.

This clone has a single count. The gene calls are TRBV18 and TRBJ1-2, with D perhaps matching TRBD1 (6 bases). Trimming took off 6 bases at V and 0 bases at J, with 14 bases between the two ends. CDR1 and CDR2 from the germline V gene are KGHSH and LQKENI. The CDR3 is 15 residues long. The CDR3 sequence is CASSLDRRANYGYTF. The CDR3 DNA sequence: TGTGCCAGCTCTCTCGACAGGAGAGCTAACTATGGCTACACCTTC.

The CDR3 coding sequence is TGTGCCAGCAGCGGGGGGACAGGGGTGAGCAATCAGCCCCAGCATTTT. This encodes CASSGGTGVSNQPQHF. V usage is TRBV9 and J usage is TRBJ1-5; 10 bases match TRBD1. V lost 3 bases to trimming and J lost 1 base; unmatched junction nucleotides: 4. In germline, CDR1 is SGDLS, CDR2 YYNGEE. The CDR3 runs to 16 residues.

This clone has just a few counts. This sample also contains other DNA sequences that code for the same CDR3. The J gene is TRBJ2-7, the V gene TRBV28, with D possibly being TRBD1 (5 bases). The germline V gene has CDR1 MDHEN and CDR2 SYDVKM. This CDR3 is 12 amino acids long. V gave up 3 bases and J gave up 7 bases, with 10 bases separating them. The CDR3: CASSLWGSEQYF. CDR3 nucleotides: TGTGCCAGCAGTTTGTGGGGCAGTGAGCAGTACTTC. The full variable domain, with the rest looked up from reference TRBV28 and TRBJ2-7, is DVKVTQSSRYLVKRTGEKVFLECVQDMDHENMFWYRQDPGLGLRLIYFSYDVKMKEKGDIPEGYSVSREKKERFSLILESASTNQTSMYLCASSLWGSEQYFGPGTRLTVT.

Comment on this clone: The sample holds other DNA sequences that translate to the same CDR3. V is TRBV27 and J is TRBJ1-3; maybe TRBD1 (5 bases). The germline V and J ends were trimmed by 6 bases and 0 bases, with 9 bases remaining between them. Germline lookup yields CDR1 MNHEY and CDR2 SMNVEV (reference sequence). This CDR3 contains 14 residues. The CDR3 reads CASSRGGSGNTIYF. CDR3 sequence (DNA): TGTGCCAGCAGCCGGGGGGGCTCTGGAAACACCATATATTTT.

This clone was picked up one time. The chain carries TRBV6-5 and TRBJ2-2, with TRBD1 matching over 10 bases. V lost 2 bases and J lost 4; bases outside the gene matches: 4. This CDR3 comprises 16 residues. The V gene's germline CDR1 is MNHEY and CDR2 SVGAGI. The CDR3 coding sequence is TGTGCCAGCAGTTACGGGGACAGGGGTTTCACCGGGGAGCTGTTTTTT. Protein product: CASSYGDRGFTGELFF.

V gene TRBV6-5 combines with J gene TRBJ1-4; 8 bases are shared with TRBD1. Losses at the gene ends were 4 bases for V and 8 bases for J; bases not matched to a gene: 12. The CDR3 sequence is 16 residues long. Germline CDR1 reads MNHEY; CDR2 reads SVGAGI. The CDR3 sequence: CASSSDRQGRVEKLFF. DNA for the CDR3: TGTGCCAGCAGTTCAGACCGACAGGGGCGAGTCGAAAAACTGTTTTTT.

This chain uses TRBV5-1 with TRBJ2-1; tentative D call: TRBD2 (6 bases). The CDR3 has 15 residues. Germline V lookup: CDR1 SGHRS, CDR2 YFSETQ. V was shortened by 4 bases and J by 8 bases, with 19 bases between the two germline ends. This CDR3 is CASSTGHSSGDEQFF. CDR3 in DNA: TGCGCCAGCAGCACCGGACACTCCTCGGGGGATGAGCAGTTCTTC.

This clone was picked up one time. The CDR3 nucleotides are TGTGCCATCAGTCTTCAGGGGTTGGAAGCTTTCTTT. This encodes CAISLQGLEAFF. V gene TRBV10-3 combines with J gene TRBJ1-1; D is perhaps TRBD1 (6 bases). Deletions cut 5 bases from V and 8 bases from J, with 12 bases between. Germline lookup yields CDR1 ENHRY and CDR2 SYGVKD. This CDR3 comprises 12 residues.

This chain connects TRBV5-8 to TRBJ2-3, with 7 bases that match TRBD1. The CDR3 contains 16 residues. Germline V gene lookup returns CDR1 SGHTS and CDR2 YDEGEE. The V gene end was trimmed by 4 bases and the J gene end by 2 bases; junction bases not matched to a gene: 10. The CDR3 loop is CASSPGGWEYTDTQYF. DNA for the CDR3: TGTGCCAGCAGCCCAGGGGGTTGGGAGTACACAGATACGCAGTATTTT.

CDR3 nucleotide sequence: TGTGCCAGCGGTACAGATAGCAATCAGCCCCAGCATTTT. This encodes CASGTDSNQPQHF. The gene calls are TRBV7-6 and TRBJ1-5; no clear D gene. Trimming took off 8 bases at V and 0 bases at J, with 8 bases between the two ends. There are 13 residues in the CDR3. From germline, CDR1 is SGHVS and CDR2 FNYEAQ.

V is TRBV19 and J is TRBJ1-2; D is possibly TRBD1 (5 bases). V was clipped by 10 bases and J by 4 bases, with 16 bases between them. The germline V gene has CDR1 LNHDA and CDR2 SQIVND (reference sequence). CDR3 length: 13 amino acids. CDR3: CATSSSGGYGYTF. The CDR3 nucleotides are TGTGCCACCTCCAGTTCGGGGGGCTATGGCTACACCTTC.

In its sample, this clone was seen a few times. CDR3 loop: CASSYGDQGLNTEAFF. The CDR3 DNA sequence: TGTGCCAGCAGTTACGGGGACCAGGGGTTGAACACTGAAGCTTTCTTT. The chain is built from TRBV6-2 or TRBV6-3 and TRBJ1-1, with a tentative D call TRBD1 (6 bases). The germline CDR1 and CDR2 sequences are MNHEY and SVGEGT. This CDR3 is 16 amino acids long. V dropped 2 bases and J dropped 0 bases, with 13 bases sitting between them.

The genes are TRBV6-6 and TRBJ2-7, with 9 bases fitting TRBD2. The germline V gene encodes CDR1 MNHNY and CDR2 SVGAGI (reference sequence). Trimming removed 0 bases from V and 3 bases from J; junction bases left unmatched: 3. This CDR3 is 15 amino acids long. DNA for the CDR3: TGTGCCAGCAGTTACTCGGATAGCGGGAGCTACGAGCAGTACTTC. As protein: CASSYSDSGSYEQYF.